This TCR beta chain was captured in a study of Tregs in tolerant kidney transplant recipients. Generated by immunoSEQ multiplex PCR, the TCRdb table keeps only in-frame clones and is missing some. Of more than 95,000 clones in the sample, roughly nine tenths are singletons; the top ten hold more than 0.45%. Germline values: CDR1 MGHRA, CDR2 YSYEKL. This CDR3 spans 14 amino acids. V lost 5 bases and J 4 bases, leaving 15 bases between the germline ends. The specimen was CD4+ T cells from blood. The origin of this receptor is a human donor in good health. The chain joins TRBV4-1 to TRBJ2-7; a weak D match, TRBD1 (6 bases). CDR3 amino acids: CASSYRQVAYEQYF. The CDR3 bases are TGCGCCAGCAGCTACAGACAGGTAGCATACGAGCAGTACTTC.